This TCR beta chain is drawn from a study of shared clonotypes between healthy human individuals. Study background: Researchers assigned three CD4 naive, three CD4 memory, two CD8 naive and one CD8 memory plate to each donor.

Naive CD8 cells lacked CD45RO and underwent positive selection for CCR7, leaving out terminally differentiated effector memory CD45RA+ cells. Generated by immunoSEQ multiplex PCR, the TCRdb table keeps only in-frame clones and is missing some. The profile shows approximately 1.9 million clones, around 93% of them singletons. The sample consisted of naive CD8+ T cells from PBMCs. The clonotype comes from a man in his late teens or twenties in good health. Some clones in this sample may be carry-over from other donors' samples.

CDR3 loop: CASSPGLGPTPYEQYF. CDR3 sequence (DNA): TGTGCCAGCAGCCCCGGACTGGGGCCAACCCCCTACGAGCAGTACTTC. The chain recombines TRBV7-9 with TRBJ2-7, with D perhaps given as TRBD1 or TRBD2 (5 bases each). V was trimmed by 5 bases and J by 2 bases, leaving 19 bases between them. CDR3 length: 16 residues. Germline V gene lookup returns CDR1 SEHNR and CDR2 FQNEAQ (reference sequence).